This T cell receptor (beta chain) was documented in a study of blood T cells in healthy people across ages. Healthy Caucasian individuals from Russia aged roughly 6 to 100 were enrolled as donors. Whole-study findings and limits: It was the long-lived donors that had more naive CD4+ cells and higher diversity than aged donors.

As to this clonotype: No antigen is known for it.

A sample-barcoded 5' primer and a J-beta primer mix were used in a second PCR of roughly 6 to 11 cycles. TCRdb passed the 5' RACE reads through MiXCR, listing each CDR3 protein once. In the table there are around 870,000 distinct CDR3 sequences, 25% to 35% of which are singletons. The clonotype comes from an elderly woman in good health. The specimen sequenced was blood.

CDR3 protein: CATSRGTSGGHQETQYF. The CDR3 region has the DNA TGTGCCACCAGCAGGGGGACTAGCGGGGGCCATCAAGAGACCCAGTACTTC. The chain links TRBV15 to TRBJ2-5, with 14 bases identical to TRBD2. The ends lost 3 bases at V and 2 bases at J; junction bases unmatched: 5. CDR1 and CDR2 from the germline V gene are LNHNV and YYDKDF (reference sequence). The CDR3 runs to 17 residues.